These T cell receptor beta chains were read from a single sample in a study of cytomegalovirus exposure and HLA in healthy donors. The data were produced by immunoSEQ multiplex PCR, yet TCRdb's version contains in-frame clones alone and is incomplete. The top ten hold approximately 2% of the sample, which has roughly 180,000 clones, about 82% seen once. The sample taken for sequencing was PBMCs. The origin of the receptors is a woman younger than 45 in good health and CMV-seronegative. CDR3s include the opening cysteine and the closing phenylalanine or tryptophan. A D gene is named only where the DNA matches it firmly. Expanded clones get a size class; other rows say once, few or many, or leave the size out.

CDR3nt: TGCGCCAGCAGTGAGCGGGGGAATCAGCCCCAGCATTTT; CDR3aa: CASSERGNQPQHF; d_gene: .; j_gene: TRBJ1-5; abundance: few; v_gene: TRBV10-2
CDR3nt: TGTGCCAGCAGCCCCCTGGAGAGAGTCCCAGAGACCCAGTACTTC; CDR3aa: CASSPLERVPETQYF; d_gene: .; j_gene: TRBJ2-5; abundance: .; v_gene: TRBV6-5
CDR3nt: TGTGCCAGCAACCTAGCGGGGGGGGGAGATACGCAGTATTTT; CDR3aa: CASNLAGGGDTQYF; d_gene: TRBD2; j_gene: TRBJ2-3; abundance: .; v_gene: TRBV6-5
CDR3nt: TGCGCCAGCAGCTTGGCCGGCAGGGCCTATGGCTACACCTTC; CDR3aa: CASSLAGRAYGYTF; d_gene: .; j_gene: TRBJ1-2; abundance: .; v_gene: TRBV5-1
CDR3nt: TGTGCCAGCAGCTTATTGAGCGGACAGGGTTCGACTGAAGCTTTCTTT; CDR3aa: CASSLLSGQGSTEAFF; d_gene: TRBD1; j_gene: TRBJ1-1; abundance: .; v_gene: TRBV7-6
CDR3nt: TGTGCCAGCAGCTTGGTCAGGGGAACATCCCTCTCCGAGCAGTACTTC; CDR3aa: CASSLVRGTSLSEQYF; d_gene: .; j_gene: TRBJ2-7; abundance: few; v_gene: TRBV7-9
CDR3nt: TGCAGCGTCCTTAACAGGGCTGGACAGCCCCAGCATTTT; CDR3aa: CSVLNRAGQPQHF; d_gene: .; j_gene: TRBJ1-5; abundance: .; v_gene: TRBV29-1
CDR3nt: TGTGCCAGCAGCTTACGGGCGGGTGGAAACACCATATATTTT; CDR3aa: CASSLRAGGNTIYF; d_gene: .; j_gene: TRBJ1-3; abundance: .; v_gene: TRBV5-4
CDR3nt: TGCGCCAGCAGCTTGGCTATCAACACTGAAGCTTTCTTT; CDR3aa: CASSLAINTEAFF; d_gene: .; j_gene: TRBJ1-1; abundance: .; v_gene: TRBV5-1
CDR3nt: TGTGCCAGCAGTTCGGTAACAGGGGGCGATCACTATGGCTACACCTTC; CDR3aa: CASSSVTGGDHYGYTF; d_gene: TRBD1; j_gene: TRBJ1-2; abundance: .; v_gene: TRBV27
CDR3nt: TGTGCCAGCAGCTTGTGGGGGCCAGGCAATGAGCAGTTCTTC; CDR3aa: CASSLWGPGNEQFF; d_gene: .; j_gene: TRBJ2-1; abundance: .; v_gene: TRBV5-6
CDR3nt: TGCGCCAGCAGTCCCCAAGAGGATGAAGCTTTCTTT; CDR3aa: CASSPQEDEAFF; d_gene: .; j_gene: TRBJ1-1; abundance: .; v_gene: TRBV23-1
CDR3nt: TGTGCCACCAGCAGACCAGTTGGAAATGGGGGCGATCGGTACGAGCAGTACTTC; CDR3aa: CATSRPVGNGGDRYEQYF; d_gene: .; j_gene: TRBJ2-7; abundance: few; v_gene: TRBV15
CDR3nt: TGTGCCAGCAGTTACGGGGACATGTACGAGCAGTACTTC; CDR3aa: CASSYGDMYEQYF; d_gene: .; j_gene: TRBJ2-7; abundance: few; v_gene: TRBV6-6
CDR3nt: TGCAGCGTTGAAGGGACAGAAAGCTCTGGGGCCAACGTCCTGACTTTC; CDR3aa: CSVEGTESSGANVLTF; d_gene: .; j_gene: TRBJ2-6; abundance: .; v_gene: TRBV29-1
CDR3nt: TGTGCCAGCAGCTTAAGGGACAAACGGAACTGGGGCAATCAGCCCCAGCATTTT; CDR3aa: CASSLRDKRNWGNQPQHF; d_gene: .; j_gene: TRBJ1-5; abundance: .; v_gene: TRBV7-2
CDR3nt: TGTGCCAGCAGCCCAACGGGGGATTTCTACAATGAGCAGTTCTTC; CDR3aa: CASSPTGDFYNEQFF; d_gene: .; j_gene: TRBJ2-1; abundance: .; v_gene: TRBV6-6
CDR3nt: TGTGCCAGCAGCTTCCCGGACATAGTTGAGCAGTTCTTC; CDR3aa: CASSFPDIVEQFF; d_gene: .; j_gene: TRBJ2-1; abundance: few; v_gene: TRBV5-4
CDR3nt: TGTGCCAGCAGCCAAGACCTTGTAGCGGGGGGGCAAGAGACCCAGTACTTC; CDR3aa: CASSQDLVAGGQETQYF; d_gene: TRBD2; j_gene: TRBJ2-5; abundance: .; v_gene: TRBV4-2
CDR3nt: TGCGCCAGCAGCCCTGGGACTAGCGGGGACACTAGCACAGATACGCAGTATTTT; CDR3aa: CASSPGTSGDTSTDTQYF; d_gene: TRBD2; j_gene: TRBJ2-3; abundance: .; v_gene: TRBV5-1
CDR3nt: TGTGCCAGCAGCACTGGGACAGGGGCTATCTACGAGCAGTACTTC; CDR3aa: CASSTGTGAIYEQYF; d_gene: TRBD1; j_gene: TRBJ2-7; abundance: .; v_gene: TRBV7-8
CDR3nt: TGCGCCAGCAGGCCAACGGGACAGGGAGGCTACTACGAGCAGTACTTC; CDR3aa: CASRPTGQGGYYEQYF; d_gene: TRBD1; j_gene: TRBJ2-7; abundance: .; v_gene: TRBV5-1
CDR3nt: TGCGCCAGCAGCTTGACAGGGAGTCTTAGTCGGGGAGCGAACGAGCAGTACTTC; CDR3aa: CASSLTGSLSRGANEQYF; d_gene: .; j_gene: TRBJ2-7; abundance: .; v_gene: TRBV5-1
CDR3nt: TGTGCCAGCAGCTTAGACTTCGGGGGGTATCCACAAGAGACCCAGTACTTC; CDR3aa: CASSLDFGGYPQETQYF; d_gene: TRBD2; j_gene: TRBJ2-5; abundance: .; v_gene: TRBV7-8
CDR3nt: TGTGCCAGCAGTTACTCTCGGCAGGGGCTGTCCTACGAGCAGTACTTC; CDR3aa: CASSYSRQGLSYEQYF; d_gene: .; j_gene: TRBJ2-7; abundance: .; v_gene: TRBV6-5
CDR3nt: TGTGCCAGCTCGACCGCCGGCGGGGCGGGGACTGAAGCTTTCTTT; CDR3aa: CASSTAGGAGTEAFF; d_gene: .; j_gene: TRBJ1-1; abundance: .; v_gene: TRBV18
CDR3nt: TGTGCCTGGGGAGACAGGGGCAATCAGCCCCAGCATTTT; CDR3aa: CAWGDRGNQPQHF; d_gene: TRBD1; j_gene: TRBJ1-5; abundance: .; v_gene: TRBV30
CDR3nt: TGCGCCAGCAGCCGAGGGGGGGCGAACACTGAAGCTTTCTTT; CDR3aa: CASSRGGANTEAFF; d_gene: .; j_gene: TRBJ1-1; abundance: .; v_gene: TRBV5-1
CDR3nt: TGTGCCTCCACGACTAGCGGGGAAGGGTACAATGAGCAGTTCTTC; CDR3aa: CASTTSGEGYNEQFF; d_gene: TRBD2; j_gene: TRBJ2-1; abundance: .; v_gene: TRBV6-1
CDR3nt: TGTGCCAGTAGGCCAGGGATTCGCAATCAGCCCCAGCATTTT; CDR3aa: CASRPGIRNQPQHF; d_gene: .; j_gene: TRBJ1-5; abundance: .; v_gene: TRBV6-5
CDR3nt: TGCGCCAGCAGCTTTAAACTAGCGGGGGGGGAGACCCAGTACTTC; CDR3aa: CASSFKLAGGETQYF; d_gene: TRBD2; j_gene: TRBJ2-5; abundance: .; v_gene: TRBV5-1
CDR3nt: TGTGCCAGCTCACTCCCCCCCCTGGGGGCGCGTGGCTACACCTTC; CDR3aa: CASSLPPLGARGYTF; d_gene: .; j_gene: TRBJ1-2; abundance: .; v_gene: TRBV18
CDR3nt: TGTGCCAGCAGTTTGGACAGGGTGAACACTGAAGCTTTCTTT; CDR3aa: CASSLDRVNTEAFF; d_gene: TRBD1; j_gene: TRBJ1-1; abundance: .; v_gene: TRBV6-5
CDR3nt: TGCGCCAGCAGCTTCCAGGGGGCTGCTGAAGCTTTCTTT; CDR3aa: CASSFQGAAEAFF; d_gene: TRBD1; j_gene: TRBJ1-1; abundance: .; v_gene: TRBV5-1
CDR3nt: TGTGCCAGCAGCCCAAATACAGGGGACACTGAAGCTTTCTTT; CDR3aa: CASSPNTGDTEAFF; d_gene: TRBD1; j_gene: TRBJ1-1; abundance: .; v_gene: TRBV7-6
CDR3nt: TGTGCCTGGAGTGTAACAGGGCACTATGGCTACACCTTC; CDR3aa: CAWSVTGHYGYTF; d_gene: .; j_gene: TRBJ1-2; abundance: .; v_gene: TRBV30
CDR3nt: TGTGCCAGCAGCCTAGTCGGGGGAACTGAGCCCCAGCATTTT; CDR3aa: CASSLVGGTEPQHF; d_gene: .; j_gene: TRBJ1-5; abundance: .; v_gene: TRBV7-8
CDR3nt: TGTGCCAGTAGTTGGCAGGGAGCCAAAAACATTCAGTACTTC; CDR3aa: CASSWQGAKNIQYF; d_gene: .; j_gene: TRBJ2-4; abundance: .; v_gene: TRBV19
CDR3nt: TGTGCCAGCAGCGCCAGGCTGGCGGGGGACAGGGTACCCAATCAGCCCCAGCATTTT; CDR3aa: CASSARLAGDRVPNQPQHF; d_gene: TRBD1; j_gene: TRBJ1-5; abundance: .; v_gene: TRBV7-8
CDR3nt: TGTGCCAGCTCACCAAGCACAGACTACGAGCAGTACTTC; CDR3aa: CASSPSTDYEQYF; d_gene: .; j_gene: TRBJ2-7; abundance: .; v_gene: TRBV18
CDR3nt: TGTGCCAGCAGTTACCGAACCCTATACGAGCAGTACTTC; CDR3aa: CASSYRTLYEQYF; d_gene: .; j_gene: TRBJ2-7; abundance: .; v_gene: TRBV6-6
CDR3nt: TGTGCCAGCAGTTACAGACAGGGGGCAAGCACCCTCCACTTT; CDR3aa: CASSYRQGASTLHF; d_gene: TRBD1; j_gene: TRBJ1-6; abundance: .; v_gene: TRBV27
CDR3nt: TGCGCCAGCAGTGAGTCGGGGAGGGGACGAGGTGAAGCTTTCTTT; CDR3aa: CASSESGRGRGEAFF; d_gene: .; j_gene: TRBJ1-1; abundance: .; v_gene: TRBV10-2
CDR3nt: TGTGCCAGCAGCTTAGTACAGGGAACCGGGGAGCTGTTTTTT; CDR3aa: CASSLVQGTGELFF; d_gene: .; j_gene: TRBJ2-2; abundance: .; v_gene: TRBV7-2
CDR3nt: TGTGCCAGCAGCAGCCGGGACACGAATCAGCCCCAGCATTTT; CDR3aa: CASSSRDTNQPQHF; d_gene: .; j_gene: TRBJ1-5; abundance: few; v_gene: TRBV5-6
CDR3nt: TGTGCCAGTAGTAGCCGAGATAGCAATCAGCCCCAGCATTTT; CDR3aa: CASSSRDSNQPQHF; d_gene: .; j_gene: TRBJ1-5; abundance: .; v_gene: TRBV19
CDR3nt: TGCGCCAGCAGCCGAGGGCCTGAGAACACTGAAGCTTTCTTT; CDR3aa: CASSRGPENTEAFF; d_gene: .; j_gene: TRBJ1-1; abundance: .; v_gene: TRBV5-1
CDR3nt: TGTGCCAGCAGCTTAGACTCTGCTGGAGCAGGGGATACGCAGTATTTT; CDR3aa: CASSLDSAGAGDTQYF; d_gene: .; j_gene: TRBJ2-3; abundance: few; v_gene: TRBV7-9
CDR3nt: TGTGCCAGCAGCCCACAGGGGGCCCCGGACGAGCAGTACTTC; CDR3aa: CASSPQGAPDEQYF; d_gene: TRBD1; j_gene: TRBJ2-7; abundance: .; v_gene: TRBV13
CDR3nt: TGCGCCAGCAGCATAGAGGGGGCGGGAGATACGCAGTATTTT; CDR3aa: CASSIEGAGDTQYF; d_gene: TRBD1; j_gene: TRBJ2-3; abundance: .; v_gene: TRBV5-1
CDR3nt: TGTGCCATCAGTGGGTCTAGCGGGGGATTCACAGATACGCAGTATTTT; CDR3aa: CAISGSSGGFTDTQYF; d_gene: TRBD2; j_gene: TRBJ2-3; abundance: .; v_gene: TRBV10-3
CDR3nt: TGTGCCAGCAGTGAAGCCCTCGGGGGGCTGATTAACTATGGCTACACCTTC; CDR3aa: CASSEALGGLINYGYTF; d_gene: .; j_gene: TRBJ1-2; abundance: .; v_gene: TRBV6-1
CDR3nt: TGCGCCAGCAGCAAGAGCGGGGGGGAGTACAATGAGCAGTTCTTC; CDR3aa: CASSKSGGEYNEQFF; d_gene: TRBD2; j_gene: TRBJ2-1; abundance: .; v_gene: TRBV5-1
CDR3nt: TGTGCCAGCAGCTTGATCGGACAGCCCGAAGAGACCCAGTACTTC; CDR3aa: CASSLIGQPEETQYF; d_gene: .; j_gene: TRBJ2-5; abundance: .; v_gene: TRBV7-2
CDR3nt: TGTGCCAGCAGGGGAGGGAACCCGATAGTCAATGAGCAGTTCTTC; CDR3aa: CASRGGNPIVNEQFF; d_gene: TRBD2; j_gene: TRBJ2-1; abundance: .; v_gene: TRBV6-1
CDR3nt: TGTGCCAGCAGCTTCAATACAGGGTACTACAATGAGCAGTTCTTC; CDR3aa: CASSFNTGYYNEQFF; d_gene: .; j_gene: TRBJ2-1; abundance: .; v_gene: TRBV5-6
CDR3nt: TGCGCCAGCAGCTTGGATGGGCTGTGGAACACTGAAGCTTTCTTT; CDR3aa: CASSLDGLWNTEAFF; d_gene: .; j_gene: TRBJ1-1; abundance: .; v_gene: TRBV5-1
CDR3nt: TGTGCCAGCAGCTCCCCTGGAGGGAACACTGAAGCTTTCTTT; CDR3aa: CASSSPGGNTEAFF; d_gene: .; j_gene: TRBJ1-1; abundance: once; v_gene: TRBV7-3
CDR3nt: TGTGCCAGCAGCAGCTATGGCTACACCTTC; CDR3aa: CASSSYGYTF; d_gene: .; j_gene: TRBJ1-2; abundance: .; v_gene: TRBV6-1
CDR3nt: TGTGCCAGCGGGGCGGGGGGCCCCCCAGATACGCAGTATTTT; CDR3aa: CASGAGGPPDTQYF; d_gene: TRBD2; j_gene: TRBJ2-3; abundance: .; v_gene: TRBV2